The clone carrying this T cell receptor (beta chain) was counted only a few times. Its antigen is not known. CDR3 size: 11 residues. The V end was cut by 6 bases, the J end by 7 bases, with 9 bases between. CDR1 MNHNS and CDR2 SASEGT come from the germline V gene. PCR amplification relied on 60 Vbeta primers (plus 13 Jbeta primers). Source study methods: Roughly 11 million shared chains were among the 65 million to 85 million unique TCR beta chains that a later analysis counted. Profiling relied on immunoSEQ multiplex PCR, and the TCRdb table lists in-frame clones only, not all of them. V and J calls plus clone size are reproduced from that table; the DNA served to infer D and trimming. Of around 130,000 clones in the sample, about 80% are singletons; the top ten hold 1%. These data come from a study of cytomegalovirus exposure and HLA in healthy donors. Study results and caveats: Later analysis showed TCR association rates varying by HLA locus, highest for DRB1 and lowest for HLA-C. Some V segments could not be told apart, so they were left out, TRBV6-2 and TRBV6-3 among them. It was likely that a cluster of highly shared sequence variants was a sequencing artifact.

The clonotype originates from a man aged 40-50 years in good health and CMV-seronegative. The rearrangement joins TRBV6-1 to TRBJ1-1; no firm D call. The sequencing input was PBMCs. The CDR3 nucleotides are TGTGCCAGCAGAGAACCACTTGAAGCTTTCTTT. Translation: CASREPLEAFF.